This entry lists 32 T cell receptor beta chains sequenced from one sample in a study of cytomegalovirus exposure and HLA in healthy donors. PCR used 60 Vbeta primers and 13 Jbeta primers. TCRdb's table, derived via immunoSEQ multiplex PCR, lists solely in-frame clones and lacks some. Of approximately 200,000 clones detected, roughly four fifths appear once; the ten largest clones hold roughly 2%. Sequenced input: PBMCs. These receptors came from a woman aged 18-29 years in good health and CMV-seropositive.

With regard to this clone: One end of the junction varies from germline; a read error may be responsible. The CDR3 loop reads CASSAASGGHTDTQYF. The DNA for the CDR3 is TGTGCCAGCTCAGCCGCCAGCGGGGGGCACACAGATACGCAGTATTTT. The chain carries TRBV4-1 and TRBJ2-3, with TRBD2 identical over 9 bases. This CDR3 is built from 16 residues. CDR1 is MGHRA, CDR2 YSYEKL, per germline.

In its sample, this clone was seen a few times. The gene calls are TRBV4-3 and TRBJ2-2, with D hard to call. Germline V gives CDR1 LGHNA, CDR2 YSLEER. Deletions cut 0 bases from V and 5 bases from J, with 10 bases between. The CDR3 runs to 15 residues. The CDR3: CASSQELRDTGELFF. In nucleotides, the CDR3 is TGCGCCAGCAGCCAAGAACTTCGAGATACCGGGGAGCTGTTTTTT.

This clone was counted once. The rearrangement links TRBV10-3 to TRBJ1-1; maybe TRBD1 (6 bases). Germline assignment: CDR1 ENHRY and CDR2 SYGVKD. V shed 3 bases and J shed 3 bases, with 20 bases lying between them. This CDR3 contains 17 residues. The CDR3 coding sequence is TGTGCCATCAGTGAAGGTCTAGGGGGAACCCTGGACACTGAAGCTTTCTTT. Protein: CAISEGLGGTLDTEAFF.

The rearrangement links TRBV18 to TRBJ1-2, with a weak D call TRBD1 (5 bases). The V and J ends lost 6 bases and 3 bases respectively, with 14 bases between them. Germline V CDR1 and CDR2: KGHSH, LQKENI. The CDR3 contains 14 residues. The CDR3 coding sequence is TGTGCCAGCTCCCCCGGGGGGGTCGACTATGGCTACACCTTC. Protein: CASSPGGVDYGYTF.

V usage is TRBV5-5 and J usage is TRBJ1-1; 10 nucleotides agree with TRBD1. With 1 base clipped from V and 6 bases from J, the junction kept 9 bases outside the gene matches. CDR1 is SGHKS, CDR2 YYEKEE, per germline (reference sequence). This CDR3 has 16 residues. The CDR3 sequence: CASSLTLGQGGAEAFF. In DNA, the CDR3 is TGTGCCAGCAGCTTGACGTTAGGACAGGGGGGGGCTGAAGCTTTCTTT.

The chain is built from TRBV7-6 and TRBJ1-1; D gene ambiguous. Trimming shortened V by 5 bases and J by 0 bases, and 10 bases separated the two germline ends. The CDR3 extends over 14 amino acids. From germline, CDR1 is SGHVS and CDR2 FNYEAQ. The CDR3 DNA follows: TGTGCCAGCAGCCGGGGTGACTTGAACACTGAAGCTTTCTTT. It is translated as CASSRGDLNTEAFF.

V gene TRBV30 combines with J gene TRBJ2-1; D call uncertain. V lost 0 bases and J 8 bases, leaving 11 bases between the germline ends. Germline V gives CDR1 GTSNPN, CDR2 SVGIG (reference sequence). The CDR3 contains 13 residues. CDR3 loop: CAWSVRSSYEQFF. The DNA of the CDR3 is TGTGCCTGGAGTGTACGATCGAGCTATGAGCAGTTCTTC.

V gene TRBV29-1 combines with J gene TRBJ2-3; D possibly corresponds to TRBD1 (6 bases). The germline CDR1 and CDR2 sequences are SQVTM and ANQGSEA. V was shortened by 6 bases and J by 1 base, with 11 bases between the two germline ends. CDR3 length equals 13 residues. In DNA form, the CDR3 reads TGCAGCGTCAACCCAGGGGGCACAGATACGCAGTATTTT. This codes for CSVNPGGTDTQYF.

V and J are TRBV2 and TRBJ1-2; no firm D call. CDR1 and CDR2 from the germline V gene are SNHLY and FYNNEI. With 7 bases removed from V and 0 bases from J, the gap between germline ends came to 9 bases. The CDR3 loop spans 13 amino acids. The CDR3 loop reads CASKSTSNYGYTF. In nucleotides, the CDR3 is TGTGCCAGCAAGTCAACTTCTAACTATGGCTACACCTTC.

V is TRBV2 and J is TRBJ2-7, with TRBD1 matching 9 bases. The J segment lost 2 bases and the V segment lost 4 bases, leaving 12 bases of the junction unmatched. The CDR3 loop spans 17 amino acids. The germline gives CDR1 SNHLY, CDR2 FYNNEI. Here the CDR3 DNA reads TGTGCCAGCAGTGGAAATTCTAGGACAGGGGTAACCTACGAGCAGTACTTC. It is translated as CASSGNSRTGVTYEQYF.

V is TRBV10-3 and J is TRBJ2-1, with 8 positions matching TRBD1. The CDR3 sequence is 12 residues long. Germline V gene sequence: CDR1 ENHRY, CDR2 SYGVKD. Trimming cost V 8 bases and J 6 bases; bases outside gene matches: 3. CDR3 sequence (DNA): TGTGCCATCGGGGACAGGATCAATGAGCAGTTCTTC. Amino acid sequence: CAIGDRINEQFF.

The J gene is TRBJ2-5, the V gene TRBV6-5, with TRBD2 as a possible D gene (5 bases). CDR3 length: 15 amino acids. CDR1 is MNHEY, CDR2 SVGAGI, per germline. Trimming stripped 1 base from V and 3 bases from J, with 12 bases between. The CDR3 region is CASSYYPRREETQYF. The DNA for the CDR3 is TGTGCCAGCAGTTACTATCCCAGGCGGGAAGAGACCCAGTACTTC.

The chain combines TRBV5-1 with TRBJ1-1, with D unclear. Germline CDR1 reads SGHRS; CDR2 reads YFSETQ. Trimming pared 0 bases from V and 1 base from J, leaving 10 bases between. This CDR3 comprises 15 residues. The CDR3 sequence is CASSLALDSNTEAFF. The CDR3 DNA sequence: TGCGCCAGCAGCTTGGCCCTGGACTCGAACACTGAAGCTTTCTTT.

The genes are TRBV27 and TRBJ2-7; the D is unclear. The germline CDR1 and CDR2 sequences are MNHEY and SMNVEV (reference sequence). CDR3 length equals 13 residues. V was shortened by 3 bases and J by 2 bases, with 8 bases between the two germline ends. CDR3: CASSLARPYEQYF. CDR3 bases: TGTGCCAGCAGTTTGGCCAGGCCCTACGAGCAGTACTTC.

The chain recombines TRBV5-5 with TRBJ2-2; D may be TRBD1 (6 bases). There are 13 residues in the CDR3. The V and J ends lost 1 base and 9 bases respectively, with 10 bases between them. Per germline, CDR1 SGHKS and CDR2 YYEKEE (reference sequence). The CDR3: CASSLLQGRELFF. The CDR3, as DNA: TGTGCCAGCAGCTTGTTACAGGGTAGGGAGCTGTTTTTT.

In this sample, this clone turned up a few times. The V call is TRBV6-5, the J call TRBJ1-2; D gene uncertain. The germline V gene encodes CDR1 MNHEY and CDR2 SVGAGI. V was shortened by 8 bases and J by 0 bases, with 10 bases between the two germline ends. The CDR3 covers 13 residues. In DNA form, the CDR3 reads TGTGCCAGCTCCGAGGCAGCTAACTATGGCTACACCTTC. As protein: CASSEAANYGYTF.

A single count supports this clone. V and J are TRBV4-2 and TRBJ2-5; D is unresolved. This CDR3 spans 18 amino acids. Germline loops: CDR1 LGHNA, CDR2 YNFKEQ. The V gene lost 4 bases and the J gene lost 0 bases, with 21 bases spanning the gap. The CDR3 here is CASSRTPSRSSYQETQYF. CDR3 nucleotide sequence: TGTGCCAGCAGCCGCACTCCTTCACGGTCATCGTACCAAGAGACCCAGTACTTC.

The CDR3 here is CASSQVGETNEKLFF. The CDR3 coding sequence is TGCGCCAGCAGCCAAGTCGGGGAGACTAATGAAAAACTGTTTTTT. This chain connects TRBV4-1 to TRBJ1-4, with no clear D. Germline V gene lookup returns CDR1 MGHRA and CDR2 YSYEKL. This CDR3 region has 15 residues. The germline V and J ends were trimmed by 1 base and 2 bases, with 8 bases remaining between them.

J is TRBJ1-4 and V is TRBV2, with 7 bases fitting TRBD1. Looked up from germline, CDR1 is SNHLY and CDR2 is FYNNEI. The V gene end was trimmed by 7 bases and the J gene end by 6 bases; junction bases not matched to a gene: 5. CDR3 length: 13 amino acids. The CDR3 DNA reads as TGTGCCAGCACAAACAGGGGTGATGAAAAACTGTTTTTT. Its protein product is CASTNRGDEKLFF.

Regarding this clone: Other DNA sequences within the sample encode an identical CDR3. The chain combines TRBV7-9 with TRBJ1-1; D call uncertain. The germline V gene has CDR1 SEHNR and CDR2 FQNEAQ (reference sequence). Trimming removed 6 bases at V and 2 bases at J, with 7 bases between. The CDR3 is 12 amino acids. The DNA for the CDR3 is TGTGCCAGCAGTTTTACAAACACTGAAGCTTTCTTT. Translation: CASSFTNTEAFF.

This clone was seen only a few times. The chain couples TRBV29-1 to TRBJ2-1; TRBD2 might be the D (5 bases). The CDR3 is 12 residues long. Per the germline V gene, CDR1 is SQVTM and CDR2 is ANQGSEA. Trimming took off 7 bases at V and 4 bases at J, with 11 bases between the two ends. The CDR3 sequence is CSGGAEYNEQFF. CDR3 DNA: TGCAGCGGGGGAGCGGAGTACAATGAGCAGTTCTTC.

This rearrangement joins TRBV5-4 to TRBJ2-5, with D possibly TRBD2 on 5 matching bases. The CDR3 has 14 amino acids. With 4 bases removed from V and 5 bases from J, the gap between germline ends came to 15 bases. Germline V gene lookup returns CDR1 SGHNT and CDR2 YYREEE (reference sequence). The CDR3 is CASSMEPRAETQYF. The CDR3 DNA reads as TGTGCCAGCAGCATGGAGCCGAGGGCGGAGACCCAGTACTTC.

This chain connects TRBV5-1 to TRBJ2-2, with D possibly being TRBD1 (6 bases). The CDR3 totals 16 residues. V dropped 5 bases and J dropped 0 bases, with 14 bases sitting between them. Looked up from germline, CDR1 is SGHRS and CDR2 is YFSETQ. The CDR3 spells CASRDSGAPNTGELFF. The CDR3, as DNA: TGCGCCAGCAGAGATTCAGGGGCCCCGAACACCGGGGAGCTGTTTTTT.

This chain connects TRBV5-1 to TRBJ2-5; 8 nucleotides line up with TRBD2. CDR3 length: 16 residues. V lost 0 bases to trimming and J lost 5 bases; unmatched junction nucleotides: 9. Germline-derived CDR1 and CDR2 are SGHRS and YFSETQ. CDR3 nucleotides: TGCGCCAGCAGCTTGGGGTCCCCAGCGGGGGCGGAGACCCAGTACTTC. Translated, it gives CASSLGSPAGAETQYF.

The chain has TRBV5-5 and TRBJ1-1; D is perhaps TRBD1 (5 bases). The V and J ends lost 1 base and 11 bases respectively, with 27 bases between them. The CDR3 consists of 17 residues. Germline-derived CDR1 and CDR2 are SGHKS and YYEKEE (reference sequence). The CDR3 here is CASSLYPTGEGPGMAFF. The CDR3, as DNA: TGTGCCAGCAGCTTGTACCCGACCGGGGAGGGGCCGGGTATGGCTTTCTTT.

With respect to this clone: An end of the junction differs from the germline gene, which may be a read error. The CDR3 is CASSQETGTGERNNEAFF. The CDR3 region has the DNA TGCGCCAGCAGCCAAGAGACCGGGACAGGGGAAAGGAACAATGAAGCTTTCTTT. The chain employs TRBV4-1 and TRBJ1-1; 10 bases line up with TRBD1. The CDR3 extends over 18 amino acids. Germline assignment: CDR1 MGHRA and CDR2 YSYEKL.

This clone was counted a single time. The gene calls are TRBV4-2 and TRBJ2-3; possible D gene TRBD2, 5 bases. The germline V gene encodes CDR1 LGHNA and CDR2 YNFKEQ. There are 16 residues in the CDR3. Trimming shortened V by 0 bases and J by 2 bases, and 12 bases separated the two germline ends. CDR3 loop: CASSQDIGENTDTQYF. In nucleotides, the CDR3 is TGTGCCAGCAGCCAAGATATTGGGGAGAACACAGATACGCAGTATTTT.

The chain combines TRBV6-1 with TRBJ1-4; D call uncertain. Deletions cut 3 bases from V and 3 bases from J, with 11 bases between. Germline V gives CDR1 MNHNS, CDR2 SASEGT. This CDR3 is built from 15 residues. The CDR3 protein is CASSDRRFPNEKLFF. In DNA form, the CDR3 reads TGTGCCAGCAGTGACAGGAGGTTTCCTAATGAAAAACTGTTTTTT.

V usage is TRBV6-1 and J usage is TRBJ2-5, with a tentative D call TRBD1 (5 bases). Germline CDR1 is MNHNS and CDR2 is SASEGT. The CDR3 runs 13 residues. Trimming removed 6 bases from V and 5 bases from J, with 13 bases in between. CDR3 in amino acids: CASSGHPTETQYF. CDR3 bases: TGTGCCAGCAGCGGACACCCCACCGAGACCCAGTACTTC.

This clone appeared once. CDR3 residues: CASSLRPPREDYGYTF. In nucleotides, the CDR3 is TGTGCCAGCAGTTTAAGGCCCCCGCGTGAGGACTATGGCTACACCTTC. The chain combines TRBV28 with TRBJ1-2, with no clear D. V was pared by 2 bases and J by 3 bases, with 16 bases between. The V gene's germline CDR1 is MDHEN and CDR2 SYDVKM. The CDR3 has 16 residues.

V and J are TRBV4-1 and TRBJ1-4; unclear D gene. The V gene's germline CDR1 is MGHRA and CDR2 YSYEKL. V lost 0 bases and J 7 bases, leaving 15 bases between the germline ends. The CDR3 sequence is 16 residues long. The CDR3: CASSQDPFSGIEKLFF. In DNA, the CDR3 is TGCGCCAGCAGCCAAGACCCCTTTTCGGGAATTGAAAAACTGTTTTTT.

The chain uses TRBV4-2 and TRBJ2-3; 11 bases are shared with TRBD1. V shed 1 base and J 4 bases; nucleotides not matched to a gene: 7. The CDR3 has 17 residues. Per germline, CDR1 LGHNA and CDR2 YNFKEQ. CDR3 loop: CASSQVLPGQGADTQYF. CDR3 DNA sequence: TGTGCCAGCAGCCAAGTCCTTCCGGGACAGGGGGCAGATACGCAGTATTTT.